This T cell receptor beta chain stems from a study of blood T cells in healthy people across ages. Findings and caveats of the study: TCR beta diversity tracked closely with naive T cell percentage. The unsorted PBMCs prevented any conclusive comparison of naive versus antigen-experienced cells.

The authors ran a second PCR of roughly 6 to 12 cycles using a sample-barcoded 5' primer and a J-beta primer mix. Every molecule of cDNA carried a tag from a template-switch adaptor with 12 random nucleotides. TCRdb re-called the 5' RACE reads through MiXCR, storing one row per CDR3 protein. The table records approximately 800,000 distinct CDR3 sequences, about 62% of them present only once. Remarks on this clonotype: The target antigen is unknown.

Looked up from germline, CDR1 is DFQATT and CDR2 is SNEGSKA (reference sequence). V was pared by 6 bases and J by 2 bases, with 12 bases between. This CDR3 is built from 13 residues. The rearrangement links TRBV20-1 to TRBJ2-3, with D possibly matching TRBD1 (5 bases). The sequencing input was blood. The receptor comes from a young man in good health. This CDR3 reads CSAPTAVTDTQYF. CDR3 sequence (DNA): TGCAGTGCACCGACAGCCGTCACAGATACGCAGTATTTT.